These T cell receptor beta chains were read from a single sample in a study of cytomegalovirus exposure and HLA in healthy donors. Repertoires were generated with immunoSEQ multiplex PCR, while TCRdb's copy carries only in-frame clones and drops some. The profile shows 110,000 or so clones, roughly four fifths of them singletons. The sample taken for sequencing was PBMCs. These receptors all come from a woman between 18 and 30 years old in good health and CMV-seronegative. Each CDR3 is given with its conserved first and last residue. A D gene is named only where the DNA matches it firmly. Size is stated for part of the rows, as once, few or many counts, or as a class when the clone is expanded.

>TRBJ2-6|.|.|TRBV4-3
TGCGCCAGCAGCCAAGAGGACGGCTCTGGGGCCAACGGCCTGACTTTC
CASSQEDGSGANGLTF
>TRBJ2-3|TRBD2|.|TRBV5-4
TGTGCCAGCAGCCGTACTAGCGGGAGGCCAGATACGCAGTATTTT
CASSRTSGRPDTQYF
>TRBJ1-1|TRBD1|.|TRBV5-1
TGCGCCAGCAGCTCGGGACAGAACAGTGAAGCTTTCTTT
CASSSGQNSEAFF
>TRBJ2-3|TRBD2|.|TRBV7-9
TGTGCCAGCAGCTTAGGGGTAGCGGGGCCCACAGATACGCAGTATTTT
CASSLGVAGPTDTQYF
>TRBJ2-3|TRBD2|.|TRBV4-2
TGTGCCAGCAGCCAAGAAAGGGCGGGCGGGGGGGGTGGCACAGATACGCAGTATTTT
CASSQERAGGGGGTDTQYF
>TRBJ2-7|TRBD2|few|TRBV5-6
TGTGCCAGCAGCGCAGGAGGAGCGGGGGGGCCCAACGAGCAGTACTTC
CASSAGGAGGPNEQYF
>TRBJ2-2|TRBD1|.|TRBV2
TGTGCCAGCACTAGGGACAGGGGACACGGGGAGCTGTTTTTT
CASTRDRGHGELFF
>TRBJ2-3|.|few|TRBV6-5
TGTGCCAGCAGTCTCCCCTATAGCACAGATACGCAGTATTTT
CASSLPYSTDTQYF
>TRBJ2-7|TRBD2|.|TRBV11-2
TGTGCCAGCAGCTCTGGGGGGGAATACCCCTACGAGCAGTACTTC
CASSSGGEYPYEQYF
>TRBJ1-5|.|.|TRBV19
TGTGCCAGTAGTTTCCGACGGGATCAGCCCCAGCATTTT
CASSFRRDQPQHF
>TRBJ1-4|.|once|TRBV5-6
TGTGCCAGCAGCTGGGGAGGGGGAGAAAAACTGTTTTTT
CASSWGGGEKLFF
>TRBJ1-2|.|.|TRBV11-2
TGTGCCAGCAGGCAACTCTATGGCTACACCTTC
CASRQLYGYTF
>TRBJ2-1|.|few|TRBV7-9
TGTGCCAGCAGCTCCGGGACTCCGAGCTCCTACAATGAGCAGTTCTTC
CASSSGTPSSYNEQFF
>TRBJ2-3|.|.|TRBV15
TGTGCCACCAGCAAAAGGCTAGCCCCAGATACGCAGTATTTT
CATSKRLAPDTQYF
>TRBJ1-5|.|.|TRBV30
TGTGCCTGGAGTGTCGACAGCCAGCCAAATCGGCCCCAGCATTTT
CAWSVDSQPNRPQHF
>TRBJ1-5|.|once|TRBV10-2
TGCGCCAGCACCCCCCGTCCCAATCAGCCCCAGCATTTT
CASTPRPNQPQHF
>TRBJ2-7|TRBD1|.|TRBV5-4
TGTGCGCTAAGCTCCGGGACAGGGGCTTCGGAGGTGCAGTACTTC
CALSSGTGASEVQYF
>TRBJ1-5|.|.|TRBV7-2
TGTGCCAGCAGCCGCGGGGGACACTATAGCAATCAGCCCCAGCATTTT
CASSRGGHYSNQPQHF
>TRBJ2-3|.|.|TRBV5-4
TGTGCCAGCAGCTTGGGAGCGGACTTTACAGATACGCAGTATTTT
CASSLGADFTDTQYF
>TRBJ2-7|TRBD1|.|TRBV10-2
TGCGCCAGCAGTGAGCCCGGGACAGGGGGCTACGAGCAGTACTTC
CASSEPGTGGYEQYF
>TRBJ2-1|.|few|TRBV19
TGTGCCAGTAGTGAACAGGGTTGGGACAATGAGCAGTTCTTC
CASSEQGWDNEQFF
>TRBJ2-5|TRBD2|.|TRBV9
TGTGCCAGCAGCAAGGGGACTAGCGGGTTGGAGACCCAGTACTTC
CASSKGTSGLETQYF
>TRBJ1-1|.|.|TRBV13
TGTGCCAGCAAGGAGAAGGTTATGAACACTGAAGCTTTCTTT
CASKEKVMNTEAFF
>TRBJ2-7|.|few|TRBV10-2
TGCGCCGTCGGAAGCTCGCGGCAGCAGTACTTC
CAVGSSRQQYF
>TRBJ2-3|TRBD2|few|TRBV5-1
TGCGCCAGCAGCTTGGCGGGACTAGCGGCCACAGATACGCAGTATTTT
CASSLAGLAATDTQYF
>TRBJ2-5|.|once|TRBV4-2
TGTGCCAGCAGCCAAGACCCCGAAGAGACCCAGTACTTC
CASSQDPEETQYF
>TRBJ1-1|.|.|TRBV7-2
TGTGCCAGCAGTAGAACAGGGTATAACACTGAAGCTTTCTTT
CASSRTGYNTEAFF
>TRBJ1-4|.|.|TRBV6-6
TGTGCCAGCAGTTACTCGAAGGGACTTCCCAATGAAAAACTGTTTTTT
CASSYSKGLPNEKLFF
>TRBJ2-3|.|.|TRBV5-6
TGTGCCAGCAGCCAGGGTTCAGCAGATACGCAGTATTTT
CASSQGSADTQYF
>TRBJ2-1|.|.|TRBV25-1
TGTGCCAGCAGTGGTTCCCTGGGCCCTGAGCAGTTCTTC
CASSGSLGPEQFF
>TRBJ2-7|TRBD1|.|TRBV6-5
TGTGCCAGCGGGGACAGGGAGTCCTACGAGCAGTACTTC
CASGDRESYEQYF
>TRBJ2-1|TRBD1|.|TRBV10-3
TGTGCCATCAGTGGAACTACTACCGGGACAGGGGGGTACAATGAGCAGTTCTTC
CAISGTTTGTGGYNEQFF
>TRBJ1-5|.|.|TRBV11-2
TGTGCCAGCAGCTTAATAGGGGGGGGGCAGCCCCAGCATTTT
CASSLIGGGQPQHF
>TRBJ1-1|TRBD1|.|TRBV7-9
TGTGCCAGCAGCTTCCTTGGGGGGACAGGGGTGATACCTGAAGCTTTCTTT
CASSFLGGTGVIPEAFF
>TRBJ1-2|.|.|TRBV5-1
TGCGCCGGCAGAGGGGCGAATAACTATGGCTACACCTTC
CAGRGANNYGYTF
>TRBJ1-4|.|.|TRBV18
TGTGCCAGCTCACCAACCGGAGGGAGTAATGAAAAACTGTTTTTT
CASSPTGGSNEKLFF
>TRBJ2-3|.|.|TRBV4-2
TGTGCCAGCAGCCGAACTGAGACAGATACGCAGTATTTT
CASSRTETDTQYF
>TRBJ1-1|.|.|TRBV18
TGTGCCAGCTCACCACAGGGGGAAGGCACTGAAGCTTTCTTT
CASSPQGEGTEAFF
>TRBJ2-1|.|.|TRBV6-6
TGTGCCAGCAGTTACGTCCGGGACTACAATGAGCAGTTCTTC
CASSYVRDYNEQFF